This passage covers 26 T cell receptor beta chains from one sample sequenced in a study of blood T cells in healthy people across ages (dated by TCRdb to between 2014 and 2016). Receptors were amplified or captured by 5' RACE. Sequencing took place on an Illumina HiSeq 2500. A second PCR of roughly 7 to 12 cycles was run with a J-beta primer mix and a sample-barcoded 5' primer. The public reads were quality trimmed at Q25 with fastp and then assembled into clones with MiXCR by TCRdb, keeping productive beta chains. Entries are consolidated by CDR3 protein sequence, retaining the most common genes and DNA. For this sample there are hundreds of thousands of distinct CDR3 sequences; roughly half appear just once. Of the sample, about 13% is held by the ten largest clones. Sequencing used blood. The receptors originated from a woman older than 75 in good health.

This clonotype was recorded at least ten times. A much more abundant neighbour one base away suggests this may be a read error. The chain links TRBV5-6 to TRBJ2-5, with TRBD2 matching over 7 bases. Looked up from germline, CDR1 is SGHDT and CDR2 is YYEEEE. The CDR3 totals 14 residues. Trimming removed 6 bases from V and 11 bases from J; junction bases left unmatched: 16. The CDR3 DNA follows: TGTGCCAGCACCTTAAGCGGGGTGTACAATGAGCAGTACTTC. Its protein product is CASTLSGVYNEQYF.

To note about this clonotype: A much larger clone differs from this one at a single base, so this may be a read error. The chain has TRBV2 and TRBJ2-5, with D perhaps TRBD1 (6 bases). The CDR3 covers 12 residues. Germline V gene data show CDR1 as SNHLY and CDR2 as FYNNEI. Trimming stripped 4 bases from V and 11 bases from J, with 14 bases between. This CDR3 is CASSADSDEQYF. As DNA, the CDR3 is TGTGCCAGCAGTGCGGACAGTGATGAGCAGTACTTC.

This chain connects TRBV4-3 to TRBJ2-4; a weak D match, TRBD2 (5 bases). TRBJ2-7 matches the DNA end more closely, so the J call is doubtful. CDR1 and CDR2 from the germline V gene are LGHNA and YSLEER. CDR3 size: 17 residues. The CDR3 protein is CASSQGPGLVRSYEQYF. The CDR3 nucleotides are TGCGCCAGCAGCCAAGGCCCAGGACTTGTCCGCTCCTACGAGCAGTACTTC.

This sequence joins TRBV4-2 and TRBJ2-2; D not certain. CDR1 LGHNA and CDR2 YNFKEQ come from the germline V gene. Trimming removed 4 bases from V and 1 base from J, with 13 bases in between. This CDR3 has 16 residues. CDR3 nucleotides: TGTGCCAGCAGCCTCCTCCATGGGGTGAACACCGGGGAGCTGTTTTTT. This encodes CASSLLHGVNTGELFF.

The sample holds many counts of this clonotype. For the CDR3, the DNA is TGTGCCAGCAGTGCAACAGGGTACGGGATGACCCAGTACTTC. Residues: CASSATGYGMTQYF. The chain recombines TRBV6-5 with TRBJ2-5; a weak D match, TRBD1 (6 bases). V shed 5 bases and J shed 7 bases, with 17 bases lying between them. Germline V gene lookup returns CDR1 MNHEY and CDR2 SVGAGI. The CDR3 has 14 residues.

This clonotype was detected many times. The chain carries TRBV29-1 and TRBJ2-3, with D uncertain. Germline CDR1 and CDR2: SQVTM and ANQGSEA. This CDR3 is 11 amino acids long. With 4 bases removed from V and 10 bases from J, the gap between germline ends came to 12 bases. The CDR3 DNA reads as TGCAGCGTTGGGACCAGGAACGCGCAGTATTTT. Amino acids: CSVGTRNAQYF.

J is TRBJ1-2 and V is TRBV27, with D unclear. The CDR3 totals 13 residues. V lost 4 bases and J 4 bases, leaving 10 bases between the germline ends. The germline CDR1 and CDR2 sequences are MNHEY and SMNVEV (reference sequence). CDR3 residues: CASSSASLYGYTF. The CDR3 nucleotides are TGTGCCAGCAGTTCTGCCTCGCTCTATGGCTACACCTTC.

The CDR3 is CSARGAGLVTEAFF. CDR3 nucleotide sequence: TGCAGTGCTAGAGGGGCAGGGTTAGTGACTGAAGCTTTCTTT. The rearrangement uses TRBV20-1 and TRBJ1-1; TRBD1 might be the D (5 bases). The V and J ends lost 1 base and 5 bases respectively, with 14 bases between them. CDR1 is DFQATT and CDR2 is SNEGSKA in the germline V gene (reference sequence). The CDR3 is 14 residues long.

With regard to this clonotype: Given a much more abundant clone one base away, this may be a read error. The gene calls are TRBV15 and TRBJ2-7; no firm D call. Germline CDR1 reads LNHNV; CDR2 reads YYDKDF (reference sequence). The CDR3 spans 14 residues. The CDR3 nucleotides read TGTGCCACCAGCAGTGACCTGACAAGTTACGAGCAGGACTTC. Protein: CATSSDLTSYEQDF.

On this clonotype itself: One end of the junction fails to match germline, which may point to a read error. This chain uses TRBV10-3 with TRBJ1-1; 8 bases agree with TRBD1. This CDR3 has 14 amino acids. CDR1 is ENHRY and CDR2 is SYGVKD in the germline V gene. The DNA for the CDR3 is TGTGCCGTCAGCCTAACCAGGGGGCAGGGTGAAGCTTTCTTT. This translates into CAVSLTRGQGEAFF.

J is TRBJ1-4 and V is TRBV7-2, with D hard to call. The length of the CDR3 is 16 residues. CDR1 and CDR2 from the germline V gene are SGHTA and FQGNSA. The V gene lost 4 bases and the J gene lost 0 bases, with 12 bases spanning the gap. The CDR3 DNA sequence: TGTGCCAGCAGCTCCCAAACCTCCACAACTAATGAAAAACTGTTTTTT. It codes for CASSSQTSTTNEKLFF.

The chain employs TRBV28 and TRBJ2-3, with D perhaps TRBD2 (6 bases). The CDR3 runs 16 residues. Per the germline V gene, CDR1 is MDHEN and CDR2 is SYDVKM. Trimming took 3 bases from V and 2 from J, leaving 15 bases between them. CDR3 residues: CASSLVAAKPTDTQYF. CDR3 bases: TGTGCCAGCAGTTTGGTAGCGGCTAAACCCACAGATACGCAGTATTTT.

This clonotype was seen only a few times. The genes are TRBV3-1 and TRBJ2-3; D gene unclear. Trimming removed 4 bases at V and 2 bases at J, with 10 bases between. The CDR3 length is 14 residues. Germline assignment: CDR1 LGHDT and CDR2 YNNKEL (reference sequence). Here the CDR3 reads CASSLGRITDTQYF. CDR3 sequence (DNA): TGTGCCAGCAGCCTCGGGCGGATCACAGATACGCAGTATTTT.

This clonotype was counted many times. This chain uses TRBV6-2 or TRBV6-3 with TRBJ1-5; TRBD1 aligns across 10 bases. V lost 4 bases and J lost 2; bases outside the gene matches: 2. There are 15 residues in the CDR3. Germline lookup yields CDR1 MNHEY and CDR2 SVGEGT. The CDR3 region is CASSSGTGGNQPQHF. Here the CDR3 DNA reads TGTGCCAGCAGTTCCGGGACAGGGGGCAATCAGCCCCAGCATTTT.

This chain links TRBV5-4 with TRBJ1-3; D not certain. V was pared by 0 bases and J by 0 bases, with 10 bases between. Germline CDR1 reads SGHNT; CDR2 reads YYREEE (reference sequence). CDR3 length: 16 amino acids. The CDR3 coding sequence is TGTGCCAGCAGCTTGGTCGCCGGAGGCTCTGGAAACACCATATATTTT. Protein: CASSLVAGGSGNTIYF.

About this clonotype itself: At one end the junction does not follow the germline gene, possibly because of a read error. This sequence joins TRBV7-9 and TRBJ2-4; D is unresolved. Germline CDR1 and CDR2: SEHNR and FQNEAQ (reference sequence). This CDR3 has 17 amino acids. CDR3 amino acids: CASSIANGVRPGNIQYF. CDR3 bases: TGTGCCAGCAGCATAGCCAATGGGGTCAGGCCAGGAAACATTCAGTACTTC.

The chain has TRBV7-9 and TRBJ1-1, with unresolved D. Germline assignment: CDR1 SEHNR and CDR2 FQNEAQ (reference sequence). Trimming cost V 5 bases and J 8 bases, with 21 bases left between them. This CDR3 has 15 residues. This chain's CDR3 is CASSPSGRWTSEAFF. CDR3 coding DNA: TGTGCCAGCAGCCCCAGCGGACGATGGACCTCAGAAGCTTTCTTT.

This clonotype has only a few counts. The CDR3 bases are TGTGCCAGCACAGTAGCGGGAATCTACAATGAGCAGTACTTC. This sequence encodes CASTVAGIYNEQYF. The chain joins TRBV7-9 to TRBJ2-1; 8 bases agree with TRBD2. The assigned J gene may be wrong: the sequence end matches TRBJ2-7 better. CDR3 size: 14 residues. CDR1 and CDR2 from the germline V gene are SEHNR and FQNEAQ (reference sequence).

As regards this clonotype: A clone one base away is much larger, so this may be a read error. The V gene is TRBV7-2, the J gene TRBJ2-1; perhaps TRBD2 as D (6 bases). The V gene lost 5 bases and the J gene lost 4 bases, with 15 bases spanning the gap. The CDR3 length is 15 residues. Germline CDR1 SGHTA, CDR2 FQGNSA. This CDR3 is CASSPPGLFYNEQFF. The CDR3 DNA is TGTGCCAGCAGCCCACCGGGACTGTTTTACAATGAGCAGTTCTTC.

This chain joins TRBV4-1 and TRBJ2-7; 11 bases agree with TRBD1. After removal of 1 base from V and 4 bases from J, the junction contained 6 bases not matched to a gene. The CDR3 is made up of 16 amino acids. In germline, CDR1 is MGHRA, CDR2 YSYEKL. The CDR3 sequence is CASSQGEGQGAYEQYF. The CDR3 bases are TGCGCCAGCAGCCAAGGGGAAGGACAGGGGGCGTACGAGCAGTACTTC.

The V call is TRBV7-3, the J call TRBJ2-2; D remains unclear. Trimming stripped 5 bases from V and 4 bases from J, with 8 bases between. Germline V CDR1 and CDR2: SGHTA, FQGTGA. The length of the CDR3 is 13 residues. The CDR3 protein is CASSAGSTGELFF. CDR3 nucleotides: TGTGCCAGCAGCGCCGGAAGCACCGGGGAGCTGTTTTTT.

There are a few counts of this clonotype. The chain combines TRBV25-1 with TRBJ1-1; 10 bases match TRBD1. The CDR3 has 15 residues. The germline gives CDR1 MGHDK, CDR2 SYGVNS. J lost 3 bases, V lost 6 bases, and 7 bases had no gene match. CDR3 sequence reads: CASRGDRGKHTEAFF. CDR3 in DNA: TGTGCCAGCAGGGGGGACAGGGGTAAGCACACTGAAGCTTTCTTT. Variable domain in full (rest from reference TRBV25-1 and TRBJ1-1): EADIYQTPRYLVIGTGKKITLECSQTMGHDKMYWYQQDPGMELHLIHYSYGVNSTEKGDLSSESTVSRIRTEHFPLTLESARPSHTSQYLCASRGDRGKHTEAFFGQGTRLTVV.

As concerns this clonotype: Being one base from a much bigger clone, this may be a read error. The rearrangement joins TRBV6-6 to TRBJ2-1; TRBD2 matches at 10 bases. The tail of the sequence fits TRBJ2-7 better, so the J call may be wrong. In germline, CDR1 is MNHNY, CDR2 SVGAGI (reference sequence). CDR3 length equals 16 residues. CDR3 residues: CASSPRTSGTYNEQYF. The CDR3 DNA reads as TGTGCCAGCAGTCCCCGGACTAGCGGCACCTACAATGAGCAGTACTTC.

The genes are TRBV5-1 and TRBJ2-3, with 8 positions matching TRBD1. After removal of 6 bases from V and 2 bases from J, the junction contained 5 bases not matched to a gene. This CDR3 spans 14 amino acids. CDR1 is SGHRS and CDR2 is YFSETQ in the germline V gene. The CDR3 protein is CASNLGQATDTQYF. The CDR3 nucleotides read TGCGCCAGCAATCTGGGACAGGCCACAGATACGCAGTATTTT.

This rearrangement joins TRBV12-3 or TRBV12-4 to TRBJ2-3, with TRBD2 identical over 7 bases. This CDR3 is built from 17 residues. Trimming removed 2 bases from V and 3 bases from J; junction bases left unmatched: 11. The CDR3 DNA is TGTGCCAGCAGTTTACTGGCGGGAGTACTGGGGACAGATACGCAGTATTTT. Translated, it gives CASSLLAGVLGTDTQYF.

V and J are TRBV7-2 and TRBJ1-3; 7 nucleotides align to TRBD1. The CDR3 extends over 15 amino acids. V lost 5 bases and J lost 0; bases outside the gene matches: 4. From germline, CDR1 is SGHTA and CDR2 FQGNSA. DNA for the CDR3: TGTGCCAGCAGCCGGGACAGCAGCTCTGGAAACACCATATATTTT. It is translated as CASSRDSSSGNTIYF.